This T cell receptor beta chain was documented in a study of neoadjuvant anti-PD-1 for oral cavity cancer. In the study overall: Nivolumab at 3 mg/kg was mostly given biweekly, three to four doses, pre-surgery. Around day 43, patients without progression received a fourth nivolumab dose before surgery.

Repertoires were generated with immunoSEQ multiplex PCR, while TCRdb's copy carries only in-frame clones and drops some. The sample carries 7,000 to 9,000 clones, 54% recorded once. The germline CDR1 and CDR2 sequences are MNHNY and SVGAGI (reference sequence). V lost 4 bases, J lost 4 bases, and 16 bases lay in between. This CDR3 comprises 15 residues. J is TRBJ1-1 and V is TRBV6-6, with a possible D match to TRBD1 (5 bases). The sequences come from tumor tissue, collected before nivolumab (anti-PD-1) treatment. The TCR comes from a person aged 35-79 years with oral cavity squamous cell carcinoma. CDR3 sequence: CASSSQGGGSTEAFF. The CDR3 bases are TGTGCCAGCAGTTCCCAGGGCGGCGGCTCCACTGAAGCTTTCTTT.